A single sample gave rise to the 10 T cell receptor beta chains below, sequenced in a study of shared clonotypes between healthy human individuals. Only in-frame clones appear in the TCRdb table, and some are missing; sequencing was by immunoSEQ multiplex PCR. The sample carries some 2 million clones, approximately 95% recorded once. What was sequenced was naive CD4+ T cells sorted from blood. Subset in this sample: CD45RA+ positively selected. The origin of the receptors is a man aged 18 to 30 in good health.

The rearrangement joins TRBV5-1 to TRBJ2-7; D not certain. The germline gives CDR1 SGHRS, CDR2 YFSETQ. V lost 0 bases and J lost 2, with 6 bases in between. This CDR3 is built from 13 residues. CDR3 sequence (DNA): TGCGCCAGCAGCTTGGTCCCAGCCTACGAGCAGTACTTC. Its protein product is CASSLVPAYEQYF.

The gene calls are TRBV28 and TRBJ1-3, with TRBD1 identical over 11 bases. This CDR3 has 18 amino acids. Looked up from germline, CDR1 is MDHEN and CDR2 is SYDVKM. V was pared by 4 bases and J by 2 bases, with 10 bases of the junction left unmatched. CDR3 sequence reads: CASSSGQGASSTGNTIYF. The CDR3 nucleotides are TGTGCCAGCAGTTCTGGACAGGGGGCTTCATCAACTGGAAACACCATATATTTT.

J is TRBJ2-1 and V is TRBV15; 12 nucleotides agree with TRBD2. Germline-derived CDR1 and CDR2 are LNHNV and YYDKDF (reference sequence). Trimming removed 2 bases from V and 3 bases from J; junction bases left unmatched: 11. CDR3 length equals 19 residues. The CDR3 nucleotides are TGTGCCACCAGCAGAATACCTAGCGGGAGGGCCCGAGGCTACAATGAGCAGTTCTTC. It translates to CATSRIPSGRARGYNEQFF.

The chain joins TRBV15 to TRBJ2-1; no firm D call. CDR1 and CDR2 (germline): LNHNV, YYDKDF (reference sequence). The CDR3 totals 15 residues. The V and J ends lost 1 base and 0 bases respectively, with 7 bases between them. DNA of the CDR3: TGTGCCACCAGCAGAGTCTTTGGCTCCTACAATGAGCAGTTCTTC. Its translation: CATSRVFGSYNEQFF.

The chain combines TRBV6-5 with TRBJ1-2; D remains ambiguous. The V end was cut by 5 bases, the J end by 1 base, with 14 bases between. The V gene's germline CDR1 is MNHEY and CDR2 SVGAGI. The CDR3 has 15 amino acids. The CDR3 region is CASSMTRYINYGYTF. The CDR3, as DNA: TGTGCCAGCAGTATGACCAGATATATTAACTATGGCTACACCTTC.

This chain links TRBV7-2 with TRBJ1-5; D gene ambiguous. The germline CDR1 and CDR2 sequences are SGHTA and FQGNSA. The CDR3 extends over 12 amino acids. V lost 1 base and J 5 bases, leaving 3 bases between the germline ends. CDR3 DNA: TGTGCCAGCAGCTTAGGGGATCAGCCCCAGCATTTT. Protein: CASSLGDQPQHF. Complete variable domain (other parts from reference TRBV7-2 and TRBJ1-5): GAGVSQSPSNKVTEKGKDVELRCDPISGHTALYWYRQSLGQGLEFLIYFQGNSAPDKSGLPSDRFSAERTGGSVSTLTIQRTQQEDSAVYLCASSLGDQPQHFGDGTRLSIL.

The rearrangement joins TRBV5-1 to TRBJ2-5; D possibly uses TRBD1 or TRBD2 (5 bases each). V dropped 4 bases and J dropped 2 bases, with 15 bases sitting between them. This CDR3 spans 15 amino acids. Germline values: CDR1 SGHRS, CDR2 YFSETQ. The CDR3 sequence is CASSGVGTGQETQYF. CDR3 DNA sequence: TGCGCCAGCAGCGGGGTCGGGACGGGGCAAGAGACCCAGTACTTC.

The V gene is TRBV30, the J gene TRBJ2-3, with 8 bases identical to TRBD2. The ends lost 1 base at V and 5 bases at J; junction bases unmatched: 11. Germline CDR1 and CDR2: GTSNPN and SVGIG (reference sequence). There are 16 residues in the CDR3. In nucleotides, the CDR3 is TGTGCCTGGAGTGCCCGCCGAGCGGGAGTTAGAGATACGCAGTATTTT. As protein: CAWSARRAGVRDTQYF.

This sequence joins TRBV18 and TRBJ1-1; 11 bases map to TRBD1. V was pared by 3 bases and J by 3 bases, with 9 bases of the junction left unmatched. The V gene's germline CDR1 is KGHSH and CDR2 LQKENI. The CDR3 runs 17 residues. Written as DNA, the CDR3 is TGTGCCAGCTCACCTAGGACAGGGGGCTTAGGGGACACTGAAGCTTTCTTT. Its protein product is CASSPRTGGLGDTEAFF. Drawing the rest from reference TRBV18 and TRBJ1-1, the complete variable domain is NAGVMQNPRHLVRRRGQEARLRCSPMKGHSHVYWYRQLPEEGLKFMVYLQKENIIDESGMPKERFSAEFPKEGPSILRIQQVVRGDSAAYFCASSPRTGGLGDTEAFFGQGTRLTVV.

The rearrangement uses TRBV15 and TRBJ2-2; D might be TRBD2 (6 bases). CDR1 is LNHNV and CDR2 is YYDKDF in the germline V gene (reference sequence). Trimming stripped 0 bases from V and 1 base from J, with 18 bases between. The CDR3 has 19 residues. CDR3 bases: TGTGCCACCAGCAGAGAAAGGCCCGCCCCAGCGGGGAACACCGGGGAGCTGTTTTTT. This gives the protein CATSRERPAPAGNTGELFF.